The T cell receptor (beta chain) described here comes from a study of shared clonotypes between healthy human individuals. The study drew its donors from healthy HIV-negative adults without recent acute infections or vaccinations. V lost 5 bases and J 9 bases, leaving 11 bases between the germline ends. The CDR3 runs 12 residues. Germline loops: CDR1 MGHRA, CDR2 YSYEKL. Deep-level settings were used for running the assay. Original processing methods: ImmunoSEQ gave junction-only sequences without quality scores, so filtering differed. Profiling relied on immunoSEQ multiplex PCR, and the TCRdb table lists in-frame clones only, not all of them. The V and J calls and clone size are taken from that table; D and trimming were inferred from the DNA. Here the sample spans about 2.4 million clones, just over 90% being singletons.

Source material: naive CD4+ T cells sorted from blood. Stated subset: CD45RA+ positively selected. The J gene is TRBJ2-1, the V gene TRBV4-1; perhaps TRBD1 as D (5 bases). This TCR came from a man aged 18 to 35 in good health. CDR3 coding DNA: TGCGCCAGCAGCTCAGGGTGGCCTGAGCAGTTCTTC. Its protein is CASSSGWPEQFF.